This T cell receptor beta chain is from a study of cytomegalovirus exposure and HLA in healthy donors. Findings and caveats of the study: Near-uniform donor sequencing depth was presumed by presence/absence analyses. Most of the CMV-associated TCR beta chains (in a later analysis) appeared to be HLA-restricted. Later, an analysis showed that TCR beta chains associated with HLA were more clonally expanded than others that were equally common. With DRB1 most and HLA-C fewest, TCR association rates differed between HLA loci in a later analysis.

Primers: 60 Vbeta forward and 13 Jbeta reverse. Only in-frame clones appear in the TCRdb table, and some are missing; sequencing was by immunoSEQ multiplex PCR. Of some 120,000 clones in the sample, roughly 80% were seen once. In the case of this clone: Its cognate antigen is unknown.

V dropped 6 bases and J dropped 4 bases, with 7 bases sitting between them. The V gene's germline CDR1 is MNHNY and CDR2 SVGAGI (reference sequence). CDR3 length: 11 amino acids. The TCR comes from a man aged 25-40 years in good health and CMV-seronegative. The sample consisted of PBMCs. The V gene is TRBV6-6, the J gene TRBJ2-7; D not certain. In DNA form, the CDR3 reads TGTGCCAGCAGGGAGAGTTACGAGCAGTACTTC. This gives the protein CASRESYEQYF.